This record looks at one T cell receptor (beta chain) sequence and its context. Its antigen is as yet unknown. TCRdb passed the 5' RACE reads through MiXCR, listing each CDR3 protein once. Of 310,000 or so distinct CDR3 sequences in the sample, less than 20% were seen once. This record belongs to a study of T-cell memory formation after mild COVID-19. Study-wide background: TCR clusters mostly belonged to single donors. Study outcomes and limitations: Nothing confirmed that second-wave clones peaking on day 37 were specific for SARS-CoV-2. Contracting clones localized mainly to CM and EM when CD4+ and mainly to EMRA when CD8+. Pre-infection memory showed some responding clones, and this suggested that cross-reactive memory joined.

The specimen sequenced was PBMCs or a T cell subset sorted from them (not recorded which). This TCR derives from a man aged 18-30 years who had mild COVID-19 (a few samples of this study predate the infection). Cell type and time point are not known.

CDR3 coding DNA: TGTGCCAGCAGCCAGAGGACGCGCTATGGCTACACCTTC. Translated, it gives CASSQRTRYGYTF. This chain connects TRBV3-1 to TRBJ1-2, with D unclear. CDR1 is LGHDT, CDR2 YNNKEL, per germline (reference sequence). Deletions cut 3 bases from V and 4 bases from J, with 9 bases between. This CDR3 is 13 amino acids long.